This TCR beta chain was identified during a study of blood T cells in healthy people across ages. At the level of the study: Per every two T cells, about one barcoded beta molecule was captured by template switching.

The use of a sample-barcoded 5' primer and a J-beta primer mix characterized a second PCR of roughly 7 to 11 cycles. Through a template-switch adaptor with 12 random nucleotides, each cDNA molecule received a tag. A single record per CDR3 protein comes from TCRdb applying MiXCR to the 5' RACE reads. The table lists about 1.8 million distinct CDR3 sequences, around half of them singletons. This clonotype has more than one count but fewer than ten. Germline V CDR1 and CDR2: MNHEY, SMNVEV (reference sequence). The CDR3 covers 13 residues. The V end lost 6 bases, the J end lost 3 bases, and 11 bases lay between the germline ends.

This chain joins TRBV27 and TRBJ2-5; D possibly corresponds to TRBD1 (6 bases). This receptor was identified in a woman aged 35 to 49 in good health. What was sequenced was blood. The CDR3 reads CASSVGQKETQYF. The CDR3 DNA is TGTGCCAGCAGCGTAGGACAGAAAGAGACCCAGTACTTC.